These 5 T cell receptor beta chains share one sample of origin, sequenced in a study of blood T cell repertoires in COVID-19. Clones were sequenced by immunoSEQ multiplex PCR, and TCRdb holds only the in-frame ones, with some missing. This table has under 300,000 clones, roughly 88% appearing once. The specimen sequenced was PBMCs or T cells enriched from blood (not recorded which). The receptors derive from a woman aged 40 to 55 who had been exposed to COVID-19.

This clone appeared a single time. The chain is built from TRBV11-3 and TRBJ1-2; D gene ambiguous. Looked up from germline, CDR1 is SGHNT and CDR2 is YENEEA. The CDR3 has 16 residues. Trimming cost V 0 bases and J 7 bases, with 18 bases left between them. In nucleotides, the CDR3 is TGTGCCAGCAGCTTAGATCCTCGTGATTCAGGTGGTGGCTACACCTTC. Encoded protein: CASSLDPRDSGGGYTF.

The rearrangement joins TRBV2 to TRBJ2-2; weak D call: TRBD2 (6 bases). Germline V gives CDR1 SNHLY, CDR2 FYNNEI. The V gene lost 1 base and the J gene lost 3 bases, with 9 bases spanning the gap. This CDR3 spans 15 amino acids. The CDR3 here is CASSEEGLDTGELFF. The CDR3 DNA is TGTGCCAGCAGTGAAGAGGGACTGGACACCGGGGAGCTGTTTTTT. The full variable domain, with the rest looked up from reference TRBV2 and TRBJ2-2, is EPEVTQTPSHQVTQMGQEVILRCVPISNHLYFYWYRQILGQKVEFLVSFYNNEISEKSEIFDDQFSVERPDGSNFTLKIRSTKLEDSAMYFCASSEEGLDTGELFFGEGSRLTVL.

The chain joins TRBV24-1 to TRBJ2-3; D gene unclear. The CDR3 is 11 amino acids. V lost 8 bases to trimming and J lost 4 bases, with 6 bases between them. CDR1 is KGHDR, CDR2 SFDVKD, per germline. This CDR3 is CATTFSDTQYF. The CDR3 DNA reads TGTGCCACCACCTTCTCAGATACGCAGTATTTT.

This rearrangement joins TRBV4-3 to TRBJ1-1; 8 positions agree with TRBD1. Germline assignment: CDR1 LGHNA and CDR2 YSLEER. V shed 0 bases and J 5 bases; nucleotides not matched to a gene: 5. The CDR3 spans 15 residues. The CDR3 coding sequence is TGCGCCAGCAGCCAAGAGGACAGACAGGGGACTGAAGCTTTCTTT. Protein: CASSQEDRQGTEAFF.

The chain recombines TRBV10-3 with TRBJ2-7; 9 bases align to TRBD1. Losses at the gene ends were 7 bases for V and 0 bases for J; bases not matched to a gene: 7. The CDR3 contains 15 residues. Per the germline V gene, CDR1 is ENHRY and CDR2 is SYGVKD. CDR3 DNA: TGTGCCATCAATTTAAACAGGGGGCCCTCCTACGAGCAGTACTTC. Translation gives CAINLNRGPSYEQYF.